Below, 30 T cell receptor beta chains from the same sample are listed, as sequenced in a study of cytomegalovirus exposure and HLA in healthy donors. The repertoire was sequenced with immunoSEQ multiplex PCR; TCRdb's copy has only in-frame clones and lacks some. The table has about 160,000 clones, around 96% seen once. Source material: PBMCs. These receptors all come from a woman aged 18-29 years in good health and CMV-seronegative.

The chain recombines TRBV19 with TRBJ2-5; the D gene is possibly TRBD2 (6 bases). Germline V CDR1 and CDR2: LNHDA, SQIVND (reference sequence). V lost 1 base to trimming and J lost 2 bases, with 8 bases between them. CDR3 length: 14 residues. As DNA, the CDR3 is TGTGCCAGTAGTATAGGTAGCGGACAAGAGACCCAGTACTTC. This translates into CASSIGSGQETQYF. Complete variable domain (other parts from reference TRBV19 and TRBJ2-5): DGGITQSPKYLFRKEGQNVTLSCEQNLNHDAMYWYRQDPGQGLRLIYYSQIVNDFQKGDIAEGYSVSREKKESFPLTVTSAQKNPTAFYLCASSIGSGQETQYFGPGTRLLVL.

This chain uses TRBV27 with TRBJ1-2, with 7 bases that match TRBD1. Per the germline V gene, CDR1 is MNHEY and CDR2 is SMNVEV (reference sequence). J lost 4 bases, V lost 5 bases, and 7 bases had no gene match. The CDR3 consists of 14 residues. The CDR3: CASSLRTGLYGYTF. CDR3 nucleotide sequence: TGTGCCAGCAGTCTTAGGACAGGTCTCTATGGCTACACCTTC.

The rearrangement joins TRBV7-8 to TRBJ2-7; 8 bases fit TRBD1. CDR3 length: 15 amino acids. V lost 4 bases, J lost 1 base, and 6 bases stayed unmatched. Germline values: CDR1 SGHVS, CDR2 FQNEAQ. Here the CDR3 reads CASSSRQGSSYEQYF. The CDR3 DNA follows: TGTGCCAGCAGCTCCCGACAGGGGTCTTCCTACGAGCAGTACTTC.

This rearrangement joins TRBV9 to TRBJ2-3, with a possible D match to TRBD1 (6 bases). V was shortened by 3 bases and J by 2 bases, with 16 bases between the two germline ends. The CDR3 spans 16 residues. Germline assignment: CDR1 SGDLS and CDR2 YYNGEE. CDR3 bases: TGTGCCAGCAGCGCCCGACAGGCGTCCATCACAGATACGCAGTATTTT. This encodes CASSARQASITDTQYF.

The CDR3 sequence is CASTTYRGELFF. The CDR3 nucleotides are TGTGCCAGCACCACCTACAGGGGGGAGCTGTTTTTT. The V and J genes are TRBV25-1 and TRBJ2-2, with D tentatively TRBD1 (5 bases). In germline, CDR1 is MGHDK, CDR2 SYGVNS. The CDR3 is 12 residues long. V lost 7 bases and J 8 bases, leaving 11 bases between the germline ends.

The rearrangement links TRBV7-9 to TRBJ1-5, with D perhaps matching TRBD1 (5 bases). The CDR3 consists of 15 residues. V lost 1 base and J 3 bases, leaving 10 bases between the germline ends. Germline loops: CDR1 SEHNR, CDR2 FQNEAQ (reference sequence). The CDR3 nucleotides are TGTGCCAGCAGCTTAGGCTCAGGGAACAATCAGCCCCAGCATTTT. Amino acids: CASSLGSGNNQPQHF.

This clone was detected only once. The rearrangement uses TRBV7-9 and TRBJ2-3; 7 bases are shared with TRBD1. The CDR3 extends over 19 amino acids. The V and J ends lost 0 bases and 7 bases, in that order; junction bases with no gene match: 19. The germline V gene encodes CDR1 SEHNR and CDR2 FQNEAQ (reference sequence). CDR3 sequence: CASSLAPLTGSHKPHTQYF. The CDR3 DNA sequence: TGTGCCAGCAGCTTAGCGCCCTTGACAGGGTCCCACAAACCACATACGCAGTATTTT. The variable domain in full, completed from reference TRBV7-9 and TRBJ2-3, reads DTGVSQNPRHKITKRGQNVTFRCDPISEHNRLYWYRQTLGQGPEFLTYFQNEAQLEKSRLLSDRFSAERPKGSFSTLEIQRTEQGDSAMYLCASSLAPLTGSHKPHTQYFGPGTRLTVL.

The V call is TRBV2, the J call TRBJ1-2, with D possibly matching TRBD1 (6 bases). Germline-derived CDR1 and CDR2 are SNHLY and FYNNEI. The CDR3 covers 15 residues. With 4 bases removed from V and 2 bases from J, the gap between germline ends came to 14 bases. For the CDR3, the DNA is TGTGCCAGCAGTGCCCGACAGGACTCCAACTATGGCTACACCTTC. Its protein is CASSARQDSNYGYTF.

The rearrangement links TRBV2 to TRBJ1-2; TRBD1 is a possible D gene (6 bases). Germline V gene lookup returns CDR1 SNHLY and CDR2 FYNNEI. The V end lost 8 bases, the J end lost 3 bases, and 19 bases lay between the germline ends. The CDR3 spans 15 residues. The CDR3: CASRRGMADYYGYTF. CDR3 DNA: TGTGCCAGCCGAAGGGGGATGGCGGACTACTATGGCTACACCTTC.

The CDR3 sequence: CASRNRGGTGELFF. As DNA, the CDR3 is TGTGCCAGCAGAAACAGGGGGGGCACCGGGGAGCTGTTTTTT. The chain uses TRBV6-5 and TRBJ2-2, with TRBD1 as a possible D gene (8 bases). Trimming took off 6 bases at V and 4 bases at J, with 12 bases between the two ends. The CDR3 is made up of 14 amino acids. Germline-derived CDR1 and CDR2 are MNHEY and SVGAGI.

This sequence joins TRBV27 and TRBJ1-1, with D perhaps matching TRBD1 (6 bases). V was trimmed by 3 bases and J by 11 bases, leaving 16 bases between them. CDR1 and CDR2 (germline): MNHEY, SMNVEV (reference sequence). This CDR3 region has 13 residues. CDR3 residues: CASSLVQGFEAFF. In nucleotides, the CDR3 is TGTGCCAGCAGTTTGGTTCAGGGGTTTGAGGCTTTCTTT.

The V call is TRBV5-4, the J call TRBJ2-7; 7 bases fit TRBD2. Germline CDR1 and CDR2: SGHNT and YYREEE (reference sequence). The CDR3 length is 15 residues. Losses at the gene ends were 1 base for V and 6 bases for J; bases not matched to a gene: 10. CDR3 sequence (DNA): TGTGCCAGCAGCTTGCGCCCGGAAGCGGGGCTCGAGCAGTACTTC. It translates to CASSLRPEAGLEQYF.

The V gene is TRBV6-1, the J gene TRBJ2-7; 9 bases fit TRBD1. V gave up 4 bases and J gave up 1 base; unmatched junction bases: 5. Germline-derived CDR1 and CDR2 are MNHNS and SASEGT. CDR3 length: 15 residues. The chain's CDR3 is CASSVSGTGSYEQYF. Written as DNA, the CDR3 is TGTGCCAGCAGTGTCTCCGGGACAGGGTCCTACGAGCAGTACTTC.

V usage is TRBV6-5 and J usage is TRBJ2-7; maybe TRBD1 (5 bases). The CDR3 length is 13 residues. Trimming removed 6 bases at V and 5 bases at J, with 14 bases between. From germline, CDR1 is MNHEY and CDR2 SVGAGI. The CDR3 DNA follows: TGTGCCAGCAGGATTACAGGTGGCAACGAGCAGTACTTC. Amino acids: CASRITGGNEQYF.

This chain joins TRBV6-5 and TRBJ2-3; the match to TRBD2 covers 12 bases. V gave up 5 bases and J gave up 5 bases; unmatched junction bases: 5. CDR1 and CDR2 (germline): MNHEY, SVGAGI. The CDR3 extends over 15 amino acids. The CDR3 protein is CASSAVTSGGDTQYF. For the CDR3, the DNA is TGTGCCAGCAGTGCGGTGACTAGCGGGGGAGATACGCAGTATTTT.

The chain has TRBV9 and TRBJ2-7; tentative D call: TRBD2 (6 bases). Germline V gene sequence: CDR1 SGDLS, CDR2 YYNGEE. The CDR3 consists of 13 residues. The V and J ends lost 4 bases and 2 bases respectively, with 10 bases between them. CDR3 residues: CASSPGGTYEQYF. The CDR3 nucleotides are TGTGCCAGCAGCCCCGGAGGGACCTACGAGCAGTACTTC.

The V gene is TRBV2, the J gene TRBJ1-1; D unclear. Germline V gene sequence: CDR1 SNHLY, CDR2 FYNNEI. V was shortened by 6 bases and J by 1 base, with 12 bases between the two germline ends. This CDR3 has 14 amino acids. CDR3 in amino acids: CASRAGVSNTEAFF. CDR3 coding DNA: TGTGCCAGCAGGGCGGGAGTCTCGAACACTGAAGCTTTCTTT.

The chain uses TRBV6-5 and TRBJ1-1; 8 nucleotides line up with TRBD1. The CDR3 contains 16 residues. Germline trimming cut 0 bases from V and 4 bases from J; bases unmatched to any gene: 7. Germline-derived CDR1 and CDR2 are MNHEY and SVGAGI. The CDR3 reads CASSYSFGQGPTEAFF. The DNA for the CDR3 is TGTGCCAGCAGTTACTCTTTTGGACAGGGCCCCACTGAAGCTTTCTTT.

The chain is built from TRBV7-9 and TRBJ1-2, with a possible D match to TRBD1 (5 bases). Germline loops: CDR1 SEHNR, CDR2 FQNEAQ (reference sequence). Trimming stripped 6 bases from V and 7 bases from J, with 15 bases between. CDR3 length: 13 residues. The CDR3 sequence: CASSAGFLSGYTF. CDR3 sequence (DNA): TGTGCCAGCAGTGCAGGGTTTTTATCTGGCTACACCTTC.

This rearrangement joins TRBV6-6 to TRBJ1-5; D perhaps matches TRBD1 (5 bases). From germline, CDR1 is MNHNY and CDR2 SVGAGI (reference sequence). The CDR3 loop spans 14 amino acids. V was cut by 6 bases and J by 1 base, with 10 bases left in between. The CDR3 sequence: CASRGPGSNQPQHF. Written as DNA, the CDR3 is TGTGCCAGCAGAGGACCAGGGAGCAATCAGCCCCAGCATTTT.

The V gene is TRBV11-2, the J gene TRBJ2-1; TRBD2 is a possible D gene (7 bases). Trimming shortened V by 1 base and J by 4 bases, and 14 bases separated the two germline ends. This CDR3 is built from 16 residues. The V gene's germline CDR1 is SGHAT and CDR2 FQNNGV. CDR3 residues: CASSLARGAPYNEQFF. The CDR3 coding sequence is TGTGCCAGCAGCTTAGCCCGGGGGGCCCCGTACAATGAGCAGTTCTTC.

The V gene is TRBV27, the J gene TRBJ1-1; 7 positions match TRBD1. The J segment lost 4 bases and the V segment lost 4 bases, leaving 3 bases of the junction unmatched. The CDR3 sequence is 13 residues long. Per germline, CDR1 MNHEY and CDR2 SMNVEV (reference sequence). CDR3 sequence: CASSSTGITEAFF. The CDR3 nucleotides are TGTGCCAGCAGTTCGACAGGGATCACTGAAGCTTTCTTT.

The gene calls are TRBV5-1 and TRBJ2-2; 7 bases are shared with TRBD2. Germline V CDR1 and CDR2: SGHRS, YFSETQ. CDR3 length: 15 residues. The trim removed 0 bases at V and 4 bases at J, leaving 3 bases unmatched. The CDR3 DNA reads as TGCGCCAGCAGCTTGGAGGCTAGCGGCACCGGGGAGCTGTTTTTT. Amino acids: CASSLEASGTGELFF.

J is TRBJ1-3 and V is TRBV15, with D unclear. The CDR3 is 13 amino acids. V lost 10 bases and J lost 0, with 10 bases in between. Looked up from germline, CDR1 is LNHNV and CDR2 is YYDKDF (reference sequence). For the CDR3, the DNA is TGTGCCATAGGTAGCTACTCTGGAAACACCATATATTTT. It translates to CAIGSYSGNTIYF. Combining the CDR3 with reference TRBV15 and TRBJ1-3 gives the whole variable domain DAMVIQNPRYQVTQFGKPVTLSCSQTLNHNVMYWYQQKSSQAPKLLFHYYDKDFNNEADTPDNFQSRRPNTSFCFLDIRSPGLGDTAMYLCAIGSYSGNTIYFGEGSWLTVV.

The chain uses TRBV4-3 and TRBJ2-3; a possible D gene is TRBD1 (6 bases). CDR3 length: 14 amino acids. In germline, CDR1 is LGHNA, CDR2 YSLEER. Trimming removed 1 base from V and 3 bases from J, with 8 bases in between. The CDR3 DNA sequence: TGCGCCAGCAGCCAAGTGGGGGCGACAGATACGCAGTATTTT. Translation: CASSQVGATDTQYF.

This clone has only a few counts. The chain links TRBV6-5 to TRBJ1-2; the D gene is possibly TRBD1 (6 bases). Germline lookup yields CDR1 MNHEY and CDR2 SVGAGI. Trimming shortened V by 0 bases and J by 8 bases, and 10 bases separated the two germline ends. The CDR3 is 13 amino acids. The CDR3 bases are TGTGCCAGCAGTTACTCGCGGGGGCAGGGCTACACCTTC. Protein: CASSYSRGQGYTF.

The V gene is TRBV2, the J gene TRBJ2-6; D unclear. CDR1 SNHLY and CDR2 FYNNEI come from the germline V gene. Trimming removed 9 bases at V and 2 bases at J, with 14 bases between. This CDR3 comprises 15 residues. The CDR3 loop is CARRTPPPGANVLTF. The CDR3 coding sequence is TGTGCCAGAAGAACACCGCCCCCTGGGGCCAACGTCCTGACTTTC.

Here the CDR3 reads CASSFQGGSTSPLHF. CDR3 sequence (DNA): TGTGCCAGCAGCTTTCAGGGAGGCTCTACTTCACCCCTCCACTTT. V and J are TRBV5-6 and TRBJ1-6, with D possibly TRBD1 on 5 matching bases. Trimming took 2 bases from V and 9 from J, leaving 15 bases between them. Germline V CDR1 and CDR2: SGHDT, YYEEEE. The CDR3 is 15 residues long.

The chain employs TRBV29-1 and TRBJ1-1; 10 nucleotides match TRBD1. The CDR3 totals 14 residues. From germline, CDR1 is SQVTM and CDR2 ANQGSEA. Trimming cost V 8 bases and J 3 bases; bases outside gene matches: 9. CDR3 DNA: TGCAGCTCCCAGAGACAGGGGGCTTACACTGAAGCTTTCTTT. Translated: CSSQRQGAYTEAFF.

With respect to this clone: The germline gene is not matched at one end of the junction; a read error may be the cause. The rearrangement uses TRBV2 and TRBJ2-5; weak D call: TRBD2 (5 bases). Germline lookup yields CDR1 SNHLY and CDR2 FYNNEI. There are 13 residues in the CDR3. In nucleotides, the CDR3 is TGTGCCAGCAGGGAAGGACTTCAAGAGACCCAGTACTTC. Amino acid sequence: CASREGLQETQYF. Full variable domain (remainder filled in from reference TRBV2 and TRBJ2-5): EPEVTQTPSHQVTQMGQEVILRCVPISNHLYFYWYRQILGQKVEFLVSFYNNEISEKSEIFDDQFSVERPDGSNFTLKIRSTKLEDSAMYFCASREGLQETQYFGPGTRLLVL.